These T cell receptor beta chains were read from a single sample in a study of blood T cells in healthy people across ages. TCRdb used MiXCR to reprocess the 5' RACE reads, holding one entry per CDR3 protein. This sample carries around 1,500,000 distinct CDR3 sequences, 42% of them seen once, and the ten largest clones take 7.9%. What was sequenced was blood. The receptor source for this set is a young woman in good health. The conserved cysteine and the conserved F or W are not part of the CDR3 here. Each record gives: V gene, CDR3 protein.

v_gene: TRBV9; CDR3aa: ASSVVAGHTDTQY
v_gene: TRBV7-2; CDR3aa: ASSRQPGLADYEQY
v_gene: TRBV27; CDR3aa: ASTIRSGVFYEQY
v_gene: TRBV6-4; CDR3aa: ASSVSIGSSSYNEQF
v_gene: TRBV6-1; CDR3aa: ASSVTGISLSTDTQY
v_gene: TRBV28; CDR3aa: ASSLGRGLYSNQPQH
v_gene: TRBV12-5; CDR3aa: ASGLDRQGLAGNTGELF
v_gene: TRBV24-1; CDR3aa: ATSDFSGGESSYNEQF
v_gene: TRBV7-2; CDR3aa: ASSLVVEQY
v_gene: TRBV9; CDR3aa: ASSVATGTSVYERF
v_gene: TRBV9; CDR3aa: ASSAIPTGQRPGELF
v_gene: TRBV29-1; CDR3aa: SAGGGPQAEAF
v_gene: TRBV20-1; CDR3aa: SASQGGGGSYEQY
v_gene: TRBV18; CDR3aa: ASTPTSGGSWDTQY
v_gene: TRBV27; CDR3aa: ASSLSGWQHANTGELF
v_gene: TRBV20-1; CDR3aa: SATDYPGQY
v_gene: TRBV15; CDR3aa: ATSRGLAGATDTQY
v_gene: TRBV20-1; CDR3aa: SAKAGQSRGETQY
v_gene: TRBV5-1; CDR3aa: ASKLDRVEVTGELF
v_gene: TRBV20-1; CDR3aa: SAYGQSTTDTQY
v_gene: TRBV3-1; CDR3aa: ASSHSRREKLF
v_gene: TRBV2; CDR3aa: AGSGLAGKFEQY
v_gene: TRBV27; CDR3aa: ATLDSDPNYGYT
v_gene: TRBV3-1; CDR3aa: ASSVVGATEAF
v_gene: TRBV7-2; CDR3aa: ANLPPRGTGSNTEAF
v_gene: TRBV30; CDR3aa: AWSEGTGDYEQY
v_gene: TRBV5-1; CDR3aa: ASSPIGGTPYGYT
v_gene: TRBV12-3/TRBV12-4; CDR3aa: ASSLTGATEAF
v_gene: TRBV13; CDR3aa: ASSLGVDSPSNEQY
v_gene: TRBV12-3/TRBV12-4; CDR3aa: ASSFGGADAQY
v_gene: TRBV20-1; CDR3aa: SAREAGGTYNEQF
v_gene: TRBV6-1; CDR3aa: ASSAMGDTQY
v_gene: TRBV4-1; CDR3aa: ASRAASYNEQY
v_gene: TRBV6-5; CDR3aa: ASRRTGNTGELF
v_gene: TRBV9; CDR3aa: APARFLTDTQY
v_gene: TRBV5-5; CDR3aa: ASSLAGREVYT
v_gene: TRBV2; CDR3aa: ASRGLAVLNEQF
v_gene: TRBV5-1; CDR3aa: ASSSMGDNEKLF
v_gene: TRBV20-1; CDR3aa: SARKGGKYNEQF
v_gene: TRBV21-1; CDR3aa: ASSSPGAYNSPLH
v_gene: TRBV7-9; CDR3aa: ASSIHGTGAYEQY
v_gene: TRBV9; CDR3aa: ASSPIAGGGNEQF
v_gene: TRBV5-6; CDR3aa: ASRGYGGGKQF
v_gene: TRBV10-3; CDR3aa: AISSTSGGTVRIYEQF
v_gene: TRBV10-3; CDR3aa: AISSQGGSETQY
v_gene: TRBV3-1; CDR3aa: ASGAGDYYEQY
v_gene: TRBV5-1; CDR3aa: ASSLFGQGVANYGYT
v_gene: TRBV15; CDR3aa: ATSRGLAGAETQY
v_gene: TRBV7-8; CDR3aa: ASSLGSGRADEQY